This note documents a single T cell receptor (beta chain) sequence. Its target antigen remains unknown. There are no base qualities to consult, and no much larger clone falls within one base. These data come from a study of PD-L1 blockade in urothelial cancer (dated by TCRdb to about 2017). For the study in its entirety: Every patient began therapy in about 2014 and was given atezolizumab 1,200 mg intravenously every 3 weeks. About nine tenths of the roughly 30 patients were males with bladder-origin urothelial cancer, and about 65% of the 29 reported a prior smoking history. An ECOG performance status of 0 or 1 was recorded for the patients, and 0 to 3 prior chemotherapy regimens had been received by the patients. Blood samples were analyzed at two time points: 3 weeks after treatment start (second dose) and 6 weeks after treatment start. Blood samples yielded a median of around 140,000 T cells and around 80,000 unique TCRs, with median clonality approximately 0.08. The study was an exploratory multi-omic analysis of somatic, immune and clinical correlates of response to PD-L1 blockade with atezolizumab in urothelial cancer. Pretreatment tumor samples, along with matched peripheral blood serially collected before and after atezolizumab treatment, were subjected to TCR sequencing. Progression-free survival longer than 6 months counted as durable clinical benefit, and TCR features were additionally tested against both progression-free and overall survival. In the same patients, whole exome sequencing and RNA sequencing of pretreatment tumors were performed in addition to TCR sequencing. Fewer than ten patients reached durable clinical benefit, while about 20 patients did not. Pretreatment blood TCR-seq was available for 30 or so patients, at least one posttreatment blood collection was obtained for some 24 patients, and tumor TCR-seq was available for some 24 patients. The full study reports these points: A pretreatment peripheral blood TCR clonality below the median was linked to improved progression-free and overall survival. Because the sample size was small (n of about 30) and many exploratory analyses were performed, the results are intended to be hypothesis-generating. Greater expansion of tumor-associated TCR clones in peripheral blood 3 weeks after the start of treatment was observed in patients with durable benefit (n ≈ 24, p = 0.022).

The cohort included roughly 29 patients with locally advanced or metastatic urothelial carcinoma who were treated at Memorial Sloan Kettering on a trial protocol. Peripheral blood mononuclear cells were collected pretreatment and during treatment, with between 1 and 8 total time points obtained per patient. The Qiagen DNeasy Blood extraction kit was used to purify genomic DNA from total PBMCs and from tumor samples. PBMCs were collected pretreatment and during treatment, and were isolated and stored as previously described. The germline V gene sets CDR1 to MDHEN and CDR2 to SYDVKM. Trimming at the junction amounts to 2 bases on V and 10 bases on J, and the germline ends lie 11 bases apart. Counted from cysteine to phenylalanine, this CDR3 has 12 amino acids. The DNA shown is the 36-base CDR3, in frame from base 1. Each PCR received spiked-in synthetic TCR analog templates so that absolute template abundance could be estimated from read counts. Using the immunoSEQ assay, TCRbeta CDR3 regions were amplified from genomic DNA with bias-controlled V and J gene primers. Rearranged TCRbeta segments were sequenced at approximately 20X coverage. The study's own analysis went as follows. Clustering was used to correct sequencing errors, and CDR3s were annotated against IMGT to assign V, D and J genes. Downstream analyses used only productive TCRbeta rearrangements, leaving out any out-of-frame or stop-codon sequences. Clonality was computed as one minus Shannon entropy normalized by the log of the number of unique productive sequences. Clones differing between time points or between blood and tumor were identified by Fisher's exact test with Benjamini-Hochberg correction at adjusted p below 0.01. The immuneACCESS repertoire file appears here via TCRdb, limited to in-frame rearrangements. These files lack a portion of the clones; in checked studies, under half of the deficit traces to unresolved V genes, and the cause of the others is not known. V and J calls and clone size are as listed in that table; D and trimming were resolved from the DNA. This sample holds around 100,000 clones; 91% were observed only once. The ten most abundant clones make up 0.8% to 1% of the sample.

The receptor's source is a woman of 80 years or more with urothelial cancer. Recombination linked TRBV28 to TRBJ1-1; no D gene can be assigned with confidence. The material sequenced was PBMCs, taken around atezolizumab (anti-PD-L1) treatment. The sequence in DNA is TGTGCCAGCAGTTTAGCGCAATACGGAGCTTTCTTT. Translated, this is CASSLAQYGAFF.